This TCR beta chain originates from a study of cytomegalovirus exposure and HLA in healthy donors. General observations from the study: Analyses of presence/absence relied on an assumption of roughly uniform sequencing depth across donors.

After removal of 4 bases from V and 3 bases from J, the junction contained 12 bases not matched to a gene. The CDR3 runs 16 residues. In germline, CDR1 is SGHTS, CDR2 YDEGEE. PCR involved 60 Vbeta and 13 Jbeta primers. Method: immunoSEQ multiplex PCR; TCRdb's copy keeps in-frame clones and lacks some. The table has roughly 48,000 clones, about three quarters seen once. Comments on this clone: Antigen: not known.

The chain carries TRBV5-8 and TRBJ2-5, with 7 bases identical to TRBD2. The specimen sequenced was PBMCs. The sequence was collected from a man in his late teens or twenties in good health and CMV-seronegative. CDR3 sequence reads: CASSRGSGAPEETQYF. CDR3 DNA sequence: TGTGCCAGCAGCCGAGGCAGCGGGGCCCCCGAAGAGACCCAGTACTTC.